A single sample gave rise to the 25 T cell receptor beta chains below, sequenced in a study of blood T cell repertoires in COVID-19. TCRdb's copy holds only in-frame clones and misses some; the assay was immunoSEQ multiplex PCR. The table includes more than 50,000 clones, about nine tenths detected once. The sequencing sample was made of peripheral blood. All receptors come from an older man with acute or convalescent COVID-19.

In this sample, this clone turned up a few times. This chain links TRBV11-2 with TRBJ1-4; D possibly corresponds to TRBD1 (5 bases). The CDR3 extends over 14 amino acids. Germline V gene data show CDR1 as SGHAT and CDR2 as FQNNGV. Trimming pared 3 bases from V and 4 bases from J, leaving 9 bases between. The chain's CDR3 is CASSFRQRNEKLFF. CDR3 coding DNA: TGTGCCAGCAGCTTTAGACAGCGTAATGAAAAACTGTTTTTT.

The V and J genes are TRBV5-4 and TRBJ1-1; D may be TRBD1 (5 bases). This CDR3 contains 15 residues. Germline V gene sequence: CDR1 SGHNT, CDR2 YYREEE (reference sequence). V was clipped by 3 bases and J by 1 base, with 13 bases between them. CDR3 sequence: CASSSPGRGNTEAFF. In nucleotides, the CDR3 is TGTGCCAGCAGCTCGCCCGGGAGGGGGAACACTGAAGCTTTCTTT.

The chain is built from TRBV11-2 and TRBJ2-5; 8 nucleotides align to TRBD2. Unmatched junction bases numbered 7, after V lost 5 bases and J lost 5 bases. Looked up from germline, CDR1 is SGHAT and CDR2 is FQNNGV. The CDR3 loop spans 14 amino acids. CDR3 DNA sequence: TGTGCCAGCAGCATACGAGGCGGGGGGGAGACCCAGTACTTC. Residues: CASSIRGGGETQYF.

The CDR3 here is CASSLGRGAQETQYF. The CDR3 DNA is TGTGCCAGCTCGCTAGGGCGGGGGGCGCAAGAGACCCAGTACTTC. V usage is TRBV18 and J usage is TRBJ2-5; the match to TRBD2 covers 8 bases. V gave up 6 bases and J gave up 2 bases; unmatched junction bases: 8. CDR3 length: 15 residues. Germline V gives CDR1 KGHSH, CDR2 LQKENI.

V usage is TRBV9 and J usage is TRBJ2-3; 8 bases are a match to TRBD2. After removal of 0 bases from V and 2 bases from J, the junction contained 5 bases not matched to a gene. In germline, CDR1 is SGDLS, CDR2 YYNGEE. The CDR3 has 16 residues. CDR3 loop: CASSVAGSGDTDTQYF. The CDR3 DNA sequence: TGTGCCAGCAGCGTAGCCGGTAGCGGGGACACAGATACGCAGTATTTT.

This clone appeared a few times. V and J are TRBV6-2 or TRBV6-3 and TRBJ1-2; TRBD1 agrees at 8 bases. The CDR3 has 14 residues. Germline-derived CDR1 and CDR2 are MNHEY and SVGEGT. V shed 6 bases, J shed 6 bases, and the junction held 9 bases outside the gene matches. The CDR3 nucleotides read TGTGCCAGCAGCGACCAGGGGGCCTTCGATGGCTACACCTTC. Translation gives CASSDQGAFDGYTF.

The chain links TRBV5-5 to TRBJ2-3; perhaps TRBD2 as D (6 bases). V was shortened by 1 base and J by 1 base, with 10 bases between the two germline ends. In germline, CDR1 is SGHKS, CDR2 YYEKEE (reference sequence). The CDR3 runs 15 residues. The CDR3 coding sequence is TGTGCCAGCAGCTTGCGGTGGGGGGGCACAGATACGCAGTATTTT. Residues: CASSLRWGGTDTQYF.

The V and J genes are TRBV4-1 and TRBJ1-6; D gene unclear. This CDR3 is 14 amino acids long. Per the germline V gene, CDR1 is MGHRA and CDR2 is YSYEKL. Trimming cost V 0 bases and J 14 bases, with 14 bases left between them. In DNA, the CDR3 is TGCGCCAGCAGCCAAGATTTGGGGTTCGGGACCCTCCACTTT. Its translation is CASSQDLGFGTLHF.

The J gene is TRBJ1-6, the V gene TRBV30, with D perhaps matching TRBD1 (5 bases). The CDR3 runs to 16 residues. The V end lost 0 bases, the J end lost 7 bases, and 16 bases lay between the germline ends. Looked up from germline, CDR1 is GTSNPN and CDR2 is SVGIG (reference sequence). This CDR3 reads CAWSVQAGSWNSPLHF. The CDR3 nucleotides read TGTGCCTGGAGTGTACAGGCAGGGTCATGGAATTCACCCCTCCACTTT.

This clone turned up a few times. The chain recombines TRBV11-3 with TRBJ1-5, with 7 bases aligning to TRBD1. The ends lost 5 bases at V and 3 bases at J; junction bases unmatched: 7. The germline CDR1 and CDR2 sequences are SGHNT and YENEEA. This CDR3 region has 15 residues. The CDR3 nucleotides read TGTGCCAGCAGCACCAAGGACAGGACCAATCAGCCCCAGCATTTT. Protein sequence: CASSTKDRTNQPQHF.

The chain carries TRBV6-5 and TRBJ1-4; D possibly corresponds to TRBD1 (5 bases). V was shortened by 5 bases and J by 8 bases, with 15 bases between the two germline ends. This CDR3 is 14 amino acids long. Germline CDR1 is MNHEY and CDR2 is SVGAGI. The CDR3 is CASSMGQGDEKLFF. The DNA for the CDR3 is TGTGCCAGCAGTATGGGGCAGGGTGACGAAAAACTGTTTTTT.

The chain has TRBV5-1 and TRBJ1-3; D is uncertain. The V gene's germline CDR1 is SGHRS and CDR2 YFSETQ. The CDR3 consists of 15 residues. V was pared by 3 bases and J by 0 bases, with 10 bases between. The CDR3 DNA reads as TGCGCCAGCAGCTCCCGAGGGAGCTCTGGAAACACCATATATTTT. It translates to CASSSRGSSGNTIYF.

The chain has TRBV5-1 and TRBJ2-7, with TRBD2 matching over 9 bases. The CDR3 covers 16 residues. V dropped 4 bases and J dropped 0; count of bases not matched to a gene: 8. Germline CDR1 reads SGHRS; CDR2 reads YFSETQ. The CDR3 reads CASSPKTSGISYEQYF. DNA for the CDR3: TGCGCCAGCAGCCCTAAGACTAGCGGAATCTCCTACGAGCAGTACTTC.

V and J are TRBV10-3 and TRBJ2-7; 7 bases align to TRBD2. Germline CDR1 ENHRY, CDR2 SYGVKD. V lost 11 bases to trimming and J lost 0 bases; unmatched junction nucleotides: 10. This CDR3 contains 14 residues. The CDR3 region is CAASRGGSSYEQYF. The CDR3 DNA follows: TGTGCCGCAAGCCGGGGAGGGTCCTCCTACGAGCAGTACTTC.

This clone appeared once. The CDR3 here is CASIGGGWYNQPQHF. The CDR3 DNA reads TGTGCCAGCATAGGGGGGGGTTGGTACAATCAGCCCCAGCATTTT. The gene calls are TRBV28 and TRBJ1-5, with D tentatively TRBD1 (6 bases). Trimming cost V 7 bases and J 3 bases, with 16 bases left between them. From germline, CDR1 is MDHEN and CDR2 SYDVKM. CDR3 length equals 15 residues.

The chain carries TRBV19 and TRBJ2-3, with 8 bases lining up with TRBD1. Germline V lookup: CDR1 LNHDA, CDR2 SQIVND (reference sequence). J gave up 0 bases and V 5 bases, and 4 bases lay outside the gene matches. The CDR3 runs 15 residues. CDR3 in DNA: TGTGCCAGTAGTCCCCAGGGGGCTAGCACAGATACGCAGTATTTT. Translated: CASSPQGASTDTQYF.

The chain has TRBV7-8 and TRBJ1-1; 8 bases align to TRBD1. Germline lookup yields CDR1 SGHVS and CDR2 FQNEAQ. This CDR3 has 18 amino acids. V shed 0 bases and J 0 bases; nucleotides not matched to a gene: 9. In DNA form, the CDR3 reads TGTGCCAGCAGCTTAGCCCGACAGGGGTCCCTGCTGAACACTGAAGCTTTCTTT. Its translation: CASSLARQGSLLNTEAFF.

The rearrangement links TRBV19 to TRBJ1-4; D gene unclear. V was shortened by 8 bases and J by 0 bases, with 4 bases between the two germline ends. Germline loops: CDR1 LNHDA, CDR2 SQIVND (reference sequence). The CDR3 covers 12 residues. CDR3: CASATTNEKLFF. The CDR3 nucleotides are TGTGCCAGTGCTACAACTAATGAAAAACTGTTTTTT.

This clone was seen once. CDR3 amino acids: CASSHRDTNYGYTF. Here the CDR3 DNA reads TGTGCCAGCAGCCACAGGGACACTAACTATGGCTACACCTTC. V gene TRBV7-9 combines with J gene TRBJ1-2, with a possible D match to TRBD1 (6 bases). This CDR3 spans 14 amino acids. V was shortened by 5 bases and J by 0 bases, with 10 bases between the two germline ends. Germline V gene data show CDR1 as SEHNR and CDR2 as FQNEAQ (reference sequence).

This chain joins TRBV6-5 and TRBJ1-4; 7 nucleotides line up with TRBD1. This CDR3 contains 15 residues. The junction had 11 bases not matched to a gene; V was cut back by 6 bases and J by 7 bases. The germline V gene has CDR1 MNHEY and CDR2 SVGAGI. In DNA, the CDR3 is TGTGCCAGCAGCCGTGACAGGGCTTTTTCTGAAAAACTGTTTTTT. Protein: CASSRDRAFSEKLFF.

V gene TRBV6-1 combines with J gene TRBJ1-5; TRBD1 aligns across 8 bases. V lost 2 bases to trimming and J lost 2 bases; unmatched junction nucleotides: 2. The CDR3 contains 15 residues. Germline V gene lookup returns CDR1 MNHNS and CDR2 SASEGT. In nucleotides, the CDR3 is TGTGCCAGCAGTGAATGGGGACAGGGCAATCAGCCCCAGCATTTT. It yields the protein CASSEWGQGNQPQHF.

This clone showed up just once. V is TRBV3-1 (or the pseudogene TRBV3-2) and J is TRBJ1-2; D unclear. The CDR3 covers 13 residues. Germline CDR1 LGHDT, CDR2 YNNKEL (reference sequence). The germline V and J ends were trimmed by 4 bases and 8 bases, with 14 bases remaining between them. This CDR3 is CASSPRVPWGYTF. CDR3 DNA sequence: TGTGCCAGCAGCCCGCGGGTCCCATGGGGCTACACCTTC.

The chain employs TRBV25-1 and TRBJ2-3; TRBD1 is a possible D gene (6 bases). The ends were cut back, 4 bases at V and 1 base at J, with 6 bases in the middle. This CDR3 spans 13 amino acids. Germline V CDR1 and CDR2: MGHDK, SYGVNS. The CDR3 loop reads CASSAGGTDTQYF. The CDR3 region has the DNA TGTGCCAGCAGTGCAGGGGGCACAGATACGCAGTATTTT.

The J gene is TRBJ1-5, the V gene TRBV25-1, with 7 bases identical to TRBD1. The CDR3 has 15 residues. Germline V gene data show CDR1 as MGHDK and CDR2 as SYGVNS. J lost 4 bases, V lost 1 base, and 4 bases had no gene match. Here the CDR3 reads CASSESGRGNQPQHF. CDR3 nucleotides: TGTGCCAGCAGTGAATCCGGCAGGGGGAATCAGCCCCAGCATTTT.

DNA for the CDR3: TGTGCCACGTACGGGTCGTCAGGACGGGGTGGACCCACGACAGATACGCAGTATTTT. It is translated as CATYGSSGRGGPTTDTQYF. The chain carries TRBV10-3 and TRBJ2-3, with D maybe TRBD2 (5 bases). Trimming removed 10 bases from V and 3 bases from J, with 32 bases in between. This CDR3 spans 19 amino acids. Germline V CDR1 and CDR2: ENHRY, SYGVKD.